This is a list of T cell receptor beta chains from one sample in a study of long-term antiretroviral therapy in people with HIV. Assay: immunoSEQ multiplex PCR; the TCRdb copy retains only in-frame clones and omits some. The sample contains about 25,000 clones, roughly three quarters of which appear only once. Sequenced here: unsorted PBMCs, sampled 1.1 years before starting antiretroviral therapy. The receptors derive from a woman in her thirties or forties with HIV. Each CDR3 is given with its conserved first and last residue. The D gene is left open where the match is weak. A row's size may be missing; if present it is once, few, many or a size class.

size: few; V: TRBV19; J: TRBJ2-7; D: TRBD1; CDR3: CASSTGQGVFYEQYF; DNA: TGTGCCAGTAGTACGGGACAGGGTGTATTCTACGAGCAGTACTTC
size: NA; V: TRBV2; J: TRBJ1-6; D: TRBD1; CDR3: CASSDTGVGSPLHF; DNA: TGTGCCAGCAGTGACACAGGGGTTGGTTCACCCCTCCACTTT
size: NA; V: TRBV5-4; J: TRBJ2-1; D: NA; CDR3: CASSGHGRGSYNEQFF; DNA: TGTGCCAGCAGCGGGCACGGCCGGGGGTCCTACAATGAGCAGTTCTTC
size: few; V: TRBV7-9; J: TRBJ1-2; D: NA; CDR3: CASSFHPYGYTF; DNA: TGTGCCAGCAGCTTTCATCCGTATGGCTACACCTTC
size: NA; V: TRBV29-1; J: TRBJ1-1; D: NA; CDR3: CRAGGQIKGAFF; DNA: TGCAGGGCGGGTGGACAGATCAAGGGAGCTTTCTTT
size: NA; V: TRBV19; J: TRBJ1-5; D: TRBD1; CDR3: CASRSSPDREAQPQHF; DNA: TGTGCCAGTAGATCTTCGCCGGACAGGGAGGCTCAGCCCCAGCATTTT
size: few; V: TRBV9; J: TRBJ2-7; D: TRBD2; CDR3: CASSVLAGGGDEQYF; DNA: TGTGCCAGCAGCGTACTAGCGGGAGGTGGGGACGAGCAGTACTTC
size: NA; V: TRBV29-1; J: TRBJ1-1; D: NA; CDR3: CSGHASMNTEAFF; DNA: TGCAGCGGACATGCGTCCATGAACACTGAAGCTTTCTTT
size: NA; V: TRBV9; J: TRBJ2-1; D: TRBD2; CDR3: CASSVGLAVSSYNEQFF; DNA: TGTGCCAGCAGCGTAGGACTAGCGGTATCCTCCTACAATGAGCAGTTCTTC
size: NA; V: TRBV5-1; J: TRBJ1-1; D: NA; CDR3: CASSFKDMNTEAFF; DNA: TGCGCCAGCAGCTTCAAGGACATGAACACTGAAGCTTTCTTT
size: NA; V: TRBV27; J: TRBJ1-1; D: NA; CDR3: CASSVTENTEAFF; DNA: TGTGCCAGCAGTGTAACAGAGAACACTGAAGCTTTCTTT
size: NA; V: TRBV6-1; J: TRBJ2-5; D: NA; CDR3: CASSPWTVETQYF; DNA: TGTGCCAGCAGTCCTTGGACAGTAGAGACCCAGTACTTC
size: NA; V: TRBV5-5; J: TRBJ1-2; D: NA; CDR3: CASSLGSAANYGYTF; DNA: TGTGCCAGCAGCTTGGGCAGTGCCGCTAACTATGGCTACACCTTC
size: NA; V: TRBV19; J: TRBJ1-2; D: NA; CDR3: CASSIEDNYGYTF; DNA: TGTGCCAGTAGTATAGAGGATAACTATGGCTACACCTTC
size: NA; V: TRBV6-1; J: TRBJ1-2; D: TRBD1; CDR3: CASSEWEGANGYTF; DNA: TGTGCCAGCAGTGAATGGGAGGGGGCGAATGGCTACACCTTC
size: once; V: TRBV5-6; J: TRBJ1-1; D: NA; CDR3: CASSLVTAFMNTEAFF; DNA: TGTGCCAGCAGCTTAGTTACAGCCTTTATGAACACTGAAGCTTTCTTT
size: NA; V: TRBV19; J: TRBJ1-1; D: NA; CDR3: CASSMSGTTEAFF; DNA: TGTGCCAGTAGTATGTCGGGTACGACTGAAGCTTTCTTT
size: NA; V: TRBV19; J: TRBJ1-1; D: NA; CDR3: CASSIDRGGTEAFF; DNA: TGTGCCAGTAGTATAGATCGGGGGGGCACTGAAGCTTTCTTT
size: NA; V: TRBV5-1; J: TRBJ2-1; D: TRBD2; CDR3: CASSTRTSGNQAYNEQFF; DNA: TGCGCCAGCAGCACCCGGACTAGCGGGAACCAGGCCTACAATGAGCAGTTCTTC
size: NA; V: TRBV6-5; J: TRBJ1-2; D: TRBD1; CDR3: CASSYGTGVGYTF; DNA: TGTGCCAGCAGTTACGGGACAGGGGTGGGCTACACCTTC
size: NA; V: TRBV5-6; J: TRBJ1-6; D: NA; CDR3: CASSFRRYPDSPLHF; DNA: TGTGCCAGCAGCTTTAGACGGTACCCTGATTCACCCCTCCACTTT
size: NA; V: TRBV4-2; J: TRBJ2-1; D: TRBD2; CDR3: CASSQSGEGEQFF; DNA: TGTGCCAGCAGCCAAAGCGGGGAGGGTGAGCAGTTCTTC
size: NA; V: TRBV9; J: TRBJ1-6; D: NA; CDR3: CASSEETGQKNSPLHF; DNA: TGTGCCAGCAGCGAGGAAACCGGACAGAAAAATTCACCCCTCCACTTT
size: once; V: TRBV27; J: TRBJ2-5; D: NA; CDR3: CASSSPGGRETQYF; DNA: TGTGCCAGCAGTTCCCCCGGGGGTCGGGAGACCCAGTACTTC
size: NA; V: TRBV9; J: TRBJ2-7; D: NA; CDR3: CASSVEQGYEQYF; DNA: TGTGCCAGCAGCGTTGAACAGGGCTACGAGCAGTACTTC
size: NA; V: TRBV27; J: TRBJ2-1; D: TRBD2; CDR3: CASRVGTSGDNEQFF; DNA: TGTGCCAGCAGGGTAGGGACTAGCGGGGACAATGAGCAGTTCTTC
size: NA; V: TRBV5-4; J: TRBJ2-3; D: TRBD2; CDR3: CASSLRLGGSTDTQYF; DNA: TGTGCCAGCAGCTTGAGATTGGGGGGGAGCACAGATACGCAGTATTTT
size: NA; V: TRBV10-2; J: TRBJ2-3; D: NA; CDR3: CASSATTGDTQYF; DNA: TGCGCCAGCAGTGCTACGACTGGCGATACGCAGTATTTT
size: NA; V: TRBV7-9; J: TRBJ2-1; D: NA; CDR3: CASSLVGSSYNEQFF; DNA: TGTGCCAGCAGCTTAGTTGGGAGCTCCTACAATGAGCAGTTCTTC
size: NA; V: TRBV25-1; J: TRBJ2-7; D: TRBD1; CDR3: CASSPATGIHEQYF; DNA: TGTGCCAGCAGCCCCGCGACAGGGATCCACGAGCAGTACTTC
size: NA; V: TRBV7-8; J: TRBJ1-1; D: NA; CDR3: CASSLSTHMNTEAFF; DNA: TGTGCCAGCAGCTTATCGACTCACATGAACACTGAAGCTTTCTTT
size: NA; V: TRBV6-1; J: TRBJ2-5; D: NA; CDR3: CASSGSTQYF; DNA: TGTGCCAGCAGTGGCAGTACCCAGTACTTC
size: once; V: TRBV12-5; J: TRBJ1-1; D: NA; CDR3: CASGLQWEGTEAFF; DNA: TGTGCTAGTGGTTTACAGTGGGAAGGCACTGAAGCTTTCTTT
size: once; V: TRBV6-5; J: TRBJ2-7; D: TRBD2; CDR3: CASSYDERGPREQYF; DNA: TGTGCCAGCAGTTACGATGAGCGGGGGCCTCGAGAGCAGTACTTC
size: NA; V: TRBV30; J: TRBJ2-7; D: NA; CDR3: CAWSVTGPYEQYF; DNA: TGTGCCTGGAGTGTAACAGGGCCCTACGAGCAGTACTTC
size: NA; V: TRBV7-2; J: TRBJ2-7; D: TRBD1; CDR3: CASSSGTGLSEQYF; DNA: TGTGCCAGCAGCTCCGGGACAGGGCTGTCCGAGCAGTACTTC
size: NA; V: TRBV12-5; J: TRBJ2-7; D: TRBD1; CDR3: CASGSGQGVYEQYF; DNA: TGTGCTAGTGGTTCGGGACAGGGGGTTTACGAGCAGTACTTC
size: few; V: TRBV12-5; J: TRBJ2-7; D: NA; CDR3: CASGRYRYEQYF; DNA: TGTGCTAGTGGACGATACAGGTACGAGCAGTACTTC
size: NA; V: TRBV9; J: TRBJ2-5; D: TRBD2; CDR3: CASSEGLAGGLETQYF; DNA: TGTGCCAGCAGCGAGGGGCTGGCGGGGGGGCTGGAGACCCAGTACTTC
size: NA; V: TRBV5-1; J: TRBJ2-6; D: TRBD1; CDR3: CASSFDRAGANVLTF; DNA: TGCGCCAGCAGCTTCGACAGGGCTGGGGCCAACGTCCTGACTTTC